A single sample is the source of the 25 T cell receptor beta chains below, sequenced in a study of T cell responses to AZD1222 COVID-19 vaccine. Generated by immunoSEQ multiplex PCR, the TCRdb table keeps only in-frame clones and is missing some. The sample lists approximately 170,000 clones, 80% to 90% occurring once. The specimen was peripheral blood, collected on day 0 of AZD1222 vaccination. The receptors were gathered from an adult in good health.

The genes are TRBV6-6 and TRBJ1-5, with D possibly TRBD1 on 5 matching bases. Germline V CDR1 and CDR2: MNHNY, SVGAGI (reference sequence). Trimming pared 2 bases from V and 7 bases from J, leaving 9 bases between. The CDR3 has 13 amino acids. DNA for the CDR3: TGTGCCAGCAGTTACCCAGGACAACAGCCCCAGCATTTT. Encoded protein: CASSYPGQQPQHF.

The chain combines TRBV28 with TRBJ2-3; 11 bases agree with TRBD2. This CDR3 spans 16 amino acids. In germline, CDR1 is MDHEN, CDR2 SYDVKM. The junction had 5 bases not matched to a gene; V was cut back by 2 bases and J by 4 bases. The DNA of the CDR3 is TGTGCCAGCAGTTTAGATAGCGGGGGGGGATCAGATACGCAGTATTTT. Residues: CASSLDSGGGSDTQYF. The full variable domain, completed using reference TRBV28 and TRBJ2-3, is DVKVTQSSRYLVKRTGEKVFLECVQDMDHENMFWYRQDPGLGLRLIYFSYDVKMKEKGDIPEGYSVSREKKERFSLILESASTNQTSMYLCASSLDSGGGSDTQYFGPGTRLTVL.

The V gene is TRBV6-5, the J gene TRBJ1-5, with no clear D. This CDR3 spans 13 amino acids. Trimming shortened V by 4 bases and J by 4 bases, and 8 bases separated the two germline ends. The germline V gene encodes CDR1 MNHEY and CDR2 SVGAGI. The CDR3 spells CASSWRINQPQHF. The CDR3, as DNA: TGTGCCAGCAGTTGGCGGATTAATCAGCCCCAGCATTTT.

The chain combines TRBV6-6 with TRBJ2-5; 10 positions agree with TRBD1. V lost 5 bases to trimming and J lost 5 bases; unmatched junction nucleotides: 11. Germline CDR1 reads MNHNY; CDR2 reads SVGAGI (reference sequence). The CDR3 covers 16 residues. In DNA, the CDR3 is TGTGCCAGCAGTCCTCCGGGACAGGGGCTCGGGGAGACCCAGTACTTC. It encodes CASSPPGQGLGETQYF.

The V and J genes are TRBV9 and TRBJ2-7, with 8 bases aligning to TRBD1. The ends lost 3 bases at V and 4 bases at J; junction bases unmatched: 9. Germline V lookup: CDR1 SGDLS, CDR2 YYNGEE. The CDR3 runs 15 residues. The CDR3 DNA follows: TGTGCCAGCAGCGAGTCGGACAGGGCAGAGTACGAGCAGTACGTC. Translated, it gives CASSESDRAEYEQYV.

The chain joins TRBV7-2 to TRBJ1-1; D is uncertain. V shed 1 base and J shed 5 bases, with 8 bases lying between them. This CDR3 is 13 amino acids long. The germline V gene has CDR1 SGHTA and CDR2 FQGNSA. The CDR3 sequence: CASSLGEGTEAFF. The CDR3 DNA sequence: TGTGCCAGCAGCTTAGGAGAAGGGACTGAAGCTTTCTTT.

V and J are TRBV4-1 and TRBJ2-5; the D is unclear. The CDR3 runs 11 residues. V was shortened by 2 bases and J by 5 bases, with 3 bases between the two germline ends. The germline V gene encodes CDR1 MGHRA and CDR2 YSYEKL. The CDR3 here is CASSQRETQYF. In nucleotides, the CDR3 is TGCGCCAGCAGCCAAAGGGAGACCCAGTACTTC.

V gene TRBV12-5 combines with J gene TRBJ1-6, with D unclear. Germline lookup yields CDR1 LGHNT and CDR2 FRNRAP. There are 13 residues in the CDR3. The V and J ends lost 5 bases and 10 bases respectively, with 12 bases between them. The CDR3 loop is CASGEEGRSPLHF. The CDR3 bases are TGTGCTAGTGGTGAGGAGGGTCGATCACCCCTCCACTTT.

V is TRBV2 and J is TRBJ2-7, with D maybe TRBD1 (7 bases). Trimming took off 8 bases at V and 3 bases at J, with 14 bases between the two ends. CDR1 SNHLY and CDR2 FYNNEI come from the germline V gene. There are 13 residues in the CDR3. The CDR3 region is CASRAGGLYEQYF. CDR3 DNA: TGTGCCAGCCGGGCAGGGGGGCTCTACGAGCAGTACTTC.

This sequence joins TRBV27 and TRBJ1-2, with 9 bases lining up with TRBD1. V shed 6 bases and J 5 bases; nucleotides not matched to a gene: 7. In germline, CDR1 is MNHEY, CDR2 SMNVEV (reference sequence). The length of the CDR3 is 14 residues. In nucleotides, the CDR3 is TGTGCCAGCAGACCGACAGGGGGATGGTATGGCTACACCTTC. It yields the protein CASRPTGGWYGYTF.

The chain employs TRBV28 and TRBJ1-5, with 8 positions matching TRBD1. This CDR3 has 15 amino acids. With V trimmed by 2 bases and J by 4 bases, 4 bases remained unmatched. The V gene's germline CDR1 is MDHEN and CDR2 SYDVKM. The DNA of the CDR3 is TGTGCCAGCAGTTTAAACAGGGGGTTTAATCAGCCCCAGCATTTT. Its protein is CASSLNRGFNQPQHF.

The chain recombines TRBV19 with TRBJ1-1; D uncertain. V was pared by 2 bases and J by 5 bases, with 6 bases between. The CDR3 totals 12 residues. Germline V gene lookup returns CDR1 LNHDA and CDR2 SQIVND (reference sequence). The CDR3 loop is CASSIWETEAFF. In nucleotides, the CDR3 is TGTGCCAGTAGTATATGGGAAACTGAAGCTTTCTTT.

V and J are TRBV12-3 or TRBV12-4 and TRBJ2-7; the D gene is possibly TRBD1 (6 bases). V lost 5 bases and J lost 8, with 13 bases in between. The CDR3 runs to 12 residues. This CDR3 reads CASSRTGNQQYF. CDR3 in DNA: TGTGCCAGCAGTAGAACAGGGAATCAGCAGTACTTC.

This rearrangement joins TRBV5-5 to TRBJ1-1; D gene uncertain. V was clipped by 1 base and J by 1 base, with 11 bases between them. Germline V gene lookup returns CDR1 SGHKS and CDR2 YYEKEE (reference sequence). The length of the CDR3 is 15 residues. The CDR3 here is CASSLYGSGNTEAFF. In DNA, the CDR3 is TGTGCCAGCAGCTTGTATGGGTCAGGGAACACTGAAGCTTTCTTT. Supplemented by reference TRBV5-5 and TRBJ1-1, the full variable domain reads DAGVTQSPTHLIKTRGQQVTLRCSPISGHKSVSWYQQVLGQGPQFIFQYYEKEERGRGNFPDRFSARQFPNYSSELNVNALLLGDSALYLCASSLYGSGNTEAFFGQGTRLTVV.

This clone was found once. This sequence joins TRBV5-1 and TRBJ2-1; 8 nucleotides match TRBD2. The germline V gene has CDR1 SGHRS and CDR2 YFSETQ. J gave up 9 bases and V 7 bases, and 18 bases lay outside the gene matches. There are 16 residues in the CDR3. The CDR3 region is CASCPHERAGGAEQFF. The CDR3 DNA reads TGCGCCAGCTGCCCCCACGAGAGGGCGGGGGGTGCTGAGCAGTTCTTC.

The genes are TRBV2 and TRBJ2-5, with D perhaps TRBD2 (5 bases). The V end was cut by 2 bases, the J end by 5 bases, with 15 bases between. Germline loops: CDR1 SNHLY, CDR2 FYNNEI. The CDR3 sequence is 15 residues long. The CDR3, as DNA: TGTGCCAGCAGTGAAACTCCCCTAGCACGGGAGACCCAGTACTTC. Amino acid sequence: CASSETPLARETQYF.

The CDR3 coding sequence is TGTGCCAGCAGTTACAACCAGGGGCCGTCCTACGAGCAGTACTTC. It yields the protein CASSYNQGPSYEQYF. This sequence joins TRBV6-5 and TRBJ2-7, with D possibly being TRBD1 (6 bases). Trimming took off 2 bases at V and 1 base at J, with 12 bases between the two ends. Germline lookup yields CDR1 MNHEY and CDR2 SVGAGI. This CDR3 contains 15 residues.

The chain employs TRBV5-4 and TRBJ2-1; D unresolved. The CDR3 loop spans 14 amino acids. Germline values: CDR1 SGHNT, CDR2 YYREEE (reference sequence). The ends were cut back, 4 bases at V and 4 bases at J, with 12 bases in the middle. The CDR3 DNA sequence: TGTGCCAGCAGCCAGGCCGGGTTTTACAATGAGCAGTTCTTC. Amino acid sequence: CASSQAGFYNEQFF.

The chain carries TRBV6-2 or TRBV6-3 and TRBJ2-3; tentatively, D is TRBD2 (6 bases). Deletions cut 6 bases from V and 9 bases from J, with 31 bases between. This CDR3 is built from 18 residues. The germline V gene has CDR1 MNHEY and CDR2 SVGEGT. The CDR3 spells CASSPATGGVWFSETQYF. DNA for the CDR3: TGTGCCAGCAGCCCCGCGACTGGCGGGGTGTGGTTTTCGGAGACGCAGTATTTT.

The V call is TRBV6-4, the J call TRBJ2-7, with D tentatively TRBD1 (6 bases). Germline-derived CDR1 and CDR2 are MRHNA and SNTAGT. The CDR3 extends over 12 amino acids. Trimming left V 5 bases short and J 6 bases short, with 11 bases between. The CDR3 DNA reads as TGTGCCAGCAGTCCCCCAGGGGTCGAGCAGTACGTC. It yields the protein CASSPPGVEQYV.

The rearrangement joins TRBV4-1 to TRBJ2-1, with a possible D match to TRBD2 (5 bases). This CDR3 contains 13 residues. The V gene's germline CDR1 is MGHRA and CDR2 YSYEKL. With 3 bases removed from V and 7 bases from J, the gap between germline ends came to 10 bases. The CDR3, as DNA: TGCGCCAGCAGCCAGACTAACTTGAATGAGCAGTTCTTC. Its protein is CASSQTNLNEQFF.

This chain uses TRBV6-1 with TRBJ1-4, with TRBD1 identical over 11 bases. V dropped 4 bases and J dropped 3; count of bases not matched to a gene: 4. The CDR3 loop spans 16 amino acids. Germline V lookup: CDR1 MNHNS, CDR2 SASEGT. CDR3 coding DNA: TGTGCCAGCAGTGGCGGACAGGGGGCTTCTAATGAAAAACTGTTTTTT. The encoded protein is CASSGGQGASNEKLFF.

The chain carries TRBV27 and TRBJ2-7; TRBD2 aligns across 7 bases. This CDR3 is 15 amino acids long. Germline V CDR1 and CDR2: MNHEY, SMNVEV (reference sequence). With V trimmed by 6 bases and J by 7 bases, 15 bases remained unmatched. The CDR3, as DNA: TGTGCCAGCAGGCAAAGGGAGGGCAGCTTAATTGAGCAGTACGTC. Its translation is CASRQREGSLIEQYV.

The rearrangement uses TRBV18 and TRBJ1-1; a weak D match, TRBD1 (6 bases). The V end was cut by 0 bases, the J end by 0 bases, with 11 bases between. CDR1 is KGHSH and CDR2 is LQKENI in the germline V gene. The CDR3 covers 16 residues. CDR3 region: CASSPPAGTMNTEAFF. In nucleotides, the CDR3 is TGTGCCAGCTCACCACCCGCAGGGACAATGAACACTGAAGCTTTCTTT. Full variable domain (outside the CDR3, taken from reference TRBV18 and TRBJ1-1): NAGVMQNPRHLVRRRGQEARLRCSPMKGHSHVYWYRQLPEEGLKFMVYLQKENIIDESGMPKERFSAEFPKEGPSILRIQQVVRGDSAAYFCASSPPAGTMNTEAFFGQGTRLTVV.

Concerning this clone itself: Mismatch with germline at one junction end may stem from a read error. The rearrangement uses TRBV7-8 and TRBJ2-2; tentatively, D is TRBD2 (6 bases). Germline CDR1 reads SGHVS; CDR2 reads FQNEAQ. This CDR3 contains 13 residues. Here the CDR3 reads CASSLAKPGELFF. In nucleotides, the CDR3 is TGTGCCAGCAGCCTAGCGAAGCCCGGGGAGCTGTTTTTT.